The 27 T cell receptor beta chains in this list originate from one sample, sequenced in a study of blood T cell repertoires in COVID-19. Assay: immunoSEQ multiplex PCR; the TCRdb copy retains only in-frame clones and omits some. The profile shows about 250,000 clones, roughly 85% of them singletons. Sequencing was performed on peripheral blood. All receptors come from a man aged 45-65 years with active or convalescent COVID-19.

The chain joins TRBV18 to TRBJ2-2; perhaps TRBD1 as D (6 bases). The CDR3 is made up of 15 amino acids. From germline, CDR1 is KGHSH and CDR2 LQKENI. V dropped 2 bases and J dropped 4 bases, with 11 bases sitting between them. The CDR3 nucleotides read TGTGCCAGCTCACCAGGACAGTTAGGCACCGGGGAGCTGTTTTTT. Residues: CASSPGQLGTGELFF.

The chain uses TRBV7-8 and TRBJ2-6, with TRBD1 as a possible D gene (6 bases). The CDR3 is 17 amino acids. V was shortened by 7 bases and J by 4 bases, with 20 bases between the two germline ends. The germline CDR1 and CDR2 sequences are SGHVS and FQNEAQ. In nucleotides, the CDR3 is TGTGCCAGCAACCCGGACAGTTCTTCTCTGGGGGCCAACGTCCTGACTTTC. Translating gives CASNPDSSSLGANVLTF. The complete variable domain, with remaining parts taken from reference TRBV7-8 and TRBJ2-6, reads GAGVSQSPRYKVAKRGQDVALRCDPISGHVSLFWYQQALGQGPEFLTYFQNEAQLDKSGLPSDRFFAERPEGSVSTLKIQRTQQEDSAVYLCASNPDSSSLGANVLTFGAGSRLTVL.

Worth noting for this clone: The sample contains more than one DNA sequence encoding this CDR3. This rearrangement joins TRBV7-8 to TRBJ2-7; 7 bases align to TRBD2. Germline V lookup: CDR1 SGHVS, CDR2 FQNEAQ. The V gene end was trimmed by 4 bases and the J gene end by 0 bases; junction bases not matched to a gene: 3. This CDR3 is 14 amino acids long. This chain's CDR3 is CASSSGGSSYEQYF. The CDR3 DNA reads TGTGCCAGCAGCTCCGGGGGGAGCTCCTACGAGCAGTACTTC.

The chain joins TRBV5-1 to TRBJ2-1; 11 nucleotides line up with TRBD1. The V segment lost 5 bases and the J segment 6 bases; nucleotides outside the gene matches: 7. There are 15 residues in the CDR3. Germline V gene lookup returns CDR1 SGHRS and CDR2 YFSETQ. The CDR3 DNA reads as TGCGCCAGCAGTAGGGGACAGGGGGTAGCCAATGAGCAGTTCTTC. This gives the protein CASSRGQGVANEQFF. The variable domain in full, completed from reference TRBV5-1 and TRBJ2-1, reads KAGVTQTPRYLIKTRGQQVTLSCSPISGHRSVSWYQQTPGQGLQFLFEYFSETQRNKGNFPGRFSGRQFSNSRSEMNVSTLELGDSALYLCASSRGQGVANEQFFGPGTRLTVL.

The rearrangement links TRBV21-1 to TRBJ1-5; the DNA was not compared with TRBD1, the D call given in the table. TRBV21-1 is described as a pseudogene. The CDR3 has 17 residues. In DNA, the CDR3 is TGTGCCAGCAGCCCCCGAGGGCTGACAGGGGGGAATCAGCCCCAGCATTTT. It specifies CASSPRGLTGGNQPQHF.

The chain employs TRBV10-3 and TRBJ2-1, with 9 bases lining up with TRBD2. The CDR3 is 14 residues long. The V and J ends lost 10 bases and 5 bases, in that order; junction bases with no gene match: 9. Looked up from germline, CDR1 is ENHRY and CDR2 is SYGVKD. The CDR3 DNA follows: TGTGCCACCTCGAGGGTAGCGGGAGACAATGAGCAGTTCTTC. Residues: CATSRVAGDNEQFF.

A word on this clone: At one end, the junction sequence differs from germline, possibly due to a read error. The chain couples TRBV11-2 to TRBJ1-2, with D perhaps TRBD1 (6 bases). The germline V gene has CDR1 SGHAT and CDR2 FQNNGV. The CDR3 contains 12 residues. This chain's CDR3 is CASSLDRGRPFF. In DNA form, the CDR3 reads TGTGCCAGCAGCTTAGACAGGGGACGGCCTTTCTTC.

The chain combines TRBV6-1 with TRBJ2-1, with 7 nucleotides matching TRBD1. Germline V gene lookup returns CDR1 MNHNS and CDR2 SASEGT. V shed 6 bases, J shed 4 bases, and the junction held 6 bases outside the gene matches. This CDR3 contains 14 residues. Here the CDR3 reads CASRTPGQYNEQFF. The CDR3 DNA reads TGTGCCAGCAGAACACCGGGACAGTACAATGAGCAGTTCTTC.

The chain uses TRBV7-2 and TRBJ2-1; TRBD2 aligns across 10 bases. CDR3 length: 14 amino acids. Trimming cost V 4 bases and J 15 bases; bases outside gene matches: 12. CDR1 and CDR2 from the germline V gene are SGHTA and FQGNSA. The CDR3 reads CASSSSGRAEGGFF. CDR3 bases: TGTGCCAGCAGCTCAAGCGGGAGGGCAGAAGGGGGGTTCTTC.

The J gene is TRBJ2-3, the V gene TRBV28; D gene uncertain. With 0 bases removed from V and 0 bases from J, the gap between germline ends came to 7 bases. The CDR3 has 15 residues. CDR1 is MDHEN, CDR2 SYDVKM, per germline. CDR3 in amino acids: CASSLWGYSTDTQYF. The DNA for the CDR3 is TGTGCCAGCAGTTTATGGGGCTACAGCACAGATACGCAGTATTTT.

The chain carries TRBV28 and TRBJ2-3; possibly TRBD1 for D (5 bases). Germline assignment: CDR1 MDHEN and CDR2 SYDVKM. The CDR3 totals 12 residues. With 4 bases removed from V and 11 bases from J, the gap between germline ends came to 13 bases. Here the CDR3 DNA reads TGTGCCAGCAGTTCAGGGTTTTTAAAGCAGTATTTT. This gives the protein CASSSGFLKQYF.

The rearrangement joins TRBV19 to TRBJ2-3, with 10 positions matching TRBD2. Germline CDR1 reads LNHDA; CDR2 reads SQIVND (reference sequence). The CDR3 extends over 18 amino acids. V was pared by 5 bases and J by 0 bases, with 11 bases of the junction left unmatched. Here the CDR3 DNA reads TGTGCCAGTAGTGGGTGGACTAGCGGCCGGGTTAGCACAGATACGCAGTATTTT. It specifies CASSGWTSGRVSTDTQYF.

The chain recombines TRBV29-1 with TRBJ1-1, with TRBD1 identical over 7 bases. The V gene end was trimmed by 0 bases and the J gene end by 10 bases; junction bases not matched to a gene: 5. Germline CDR1 and CDR2: SQVTM and ANQGSEA. There are 12 residues in the CDR3. CDR3 amino acids: CSVEDRGSPAFF. The CDR3 DNA reads TGCAGCGTTGAAGACAGGGGGTCCCCAGCTTTCTTT. Together with reference TRBV29-1 and TRBJ1-1, the CDR3 gives the full variable domain: SAVISQKPSRDICQRGTSLTIQCQVDSQVTMMFWYRQQPGQSLTLIATANQGSEATYESGFVIDKFPISRPNLTFSTLTVSNMSPEDSSIYLCSVEDRGSPAFFGQGTRLTVV.

As regards this clone: This specimen includes other DNA sequences encoding the same CDR3. The CDR3, as DNA: TGTGCCAGCAGCTTAACGGGGGGAGGCACTGAAGCTTTCTTT. Its protein is CASSLTGGGTEAFF. This chain joins TRBV7-3 and TRBJ1-1; D perhaps matches TRBD1 (5 bases). V gave up 0 bases and J gave up 4 bases, with 9 bases separating them. CDR1 is SGHTA and CDR2 is FQGTGA in the germline V gene. The CDR3 length is 14 residues.

The V gene is TRBV6-4, the J gene TRBJ2-2; D might be TRBD1 (5 bases). Germline assignment: CDR1 MRHNA and CDR2 SNTAGT. The CDR3 extends over 14 amino acids. The V end lost 2 bases, the J end lost 7 bases, and 11 bases lay between the germline ends. DNA of the CDR3: TGTGCCAGCAGTGACGGGCAGGGTTACGGGGAGCTGTTTTTT. It is translated as CASSDGQGYGELFF.

This chain links TRBV18 with TRBJ1-1; D uncertain. The CDR3 has 15 amino acids. The V and J ends lost 2 bases and 2 bases respectively, with 12 bases between them. The germline gives CDR1 KGHSH, CDR2 LQKENI. The CDR3 nucleotides are TGTGCCAGCTCACCATCGTACCTGAGAAACACTGAAGCTTTCTTT. It encodes CASSPSYLRNTEAFF.

The chain combines TRBV5-1 with TRBJ2-3; 7 positions agree with TRBD2. Looked up from germline, CDR1 is SGHRS and CDR2 is YFSETQ. The CDR3 sequence is 16 residues long. V gave up 0 bases and J gave up 4 bases; unmatched junction bases: 8. This CDR3 is CASSLARAGASDTQYF. Written as DNA, the CDR3 is TGCGCCAGCAGCTTGGCCAGGGCGGGAGCTTCAGATACGCAGTATTTT.

This rearrangement joins TRBV6-4 to TRBJ1-2; the match to TRBD1 covers 8 bases. The J segment lost 6 bases and the V segment lost 3 bases, leaving 6 bases of the junction unmatched. Looked up from germline, CDR1 is MRHNA and CDR2 is SNTAGT. The CDR3 has 14 residues. CDR3 loop: CASSDPDRADGYTF. The CDR3, as DNA: TGTGCCAGCAGTGATCCGGACAGGGCGGATGGCTACACCTTC.

This clone was observed a handful of times. The chain links TRBV6-1 to TRBJ2-2; D not certain. Germline CDR1 reads MNHNS; CDR2 reads SASEGT. V was cut by 1 base and J by 1 base, with 10 bases left in between. The CDR3 spans 16 residues. The CDR3 loop reads CASSEEGRRNTGELFF. In nucleotides, the CDR3 is TGTGCCAGCAGTGAAGAAGGCCGGAGGAACACCGGGGAGCTGTTTTTT.

The rearrangement uses TRBV15 and TRBJ2-1, with 9 bases fitting TRBD2. CDR1 and CDR2 from the germline V gene are LNHNV and YYDKDF (reference sequence). This CDR3 comprises 17 residues. The trim removed 2 bases at V and 7 bases at J, leaving 12 bases unmatched. DNA for the CDR3: TGTGCCACCAGCAGATCAGGACTAGCGCGAGTCGGAAATGAGCAGTTCTTC. Its translation is CATSRSGLARVGNEQFF. Drawing the rest from reference TRBV15 and TRBJ2-1, the complete variable domain is DAMVIQNPRYQVTQFGKPVTLSCSQTLNHNVMYWYQQKSSQAPKLLFHYYDKDFNNEADTPDNFQSRRPNTSFCFLDIRSPGLGDTAMYLCATSRSGLARVGNEQFFGPGTRLTVL.

V gene TRBV28 combines with J gene TRBJ2-7; the D gene is possibly TRBD2 (6 bases). CDR1 MDHEN and CDR2 SYDVKM come from the germline V gene. Trimming shortened V by 6 bases and J by 4 bases, and 7 bases separated the two germline ends. The CDR3 consists of 11 residues. The CDR3 reads CASRTSYEQYF. CDR3 coding DNA: TGTGCCAGCAGGACTAGTTACGAGCAGTACTTC.

The V call is TRBV10-2, the J call TRBJ1-5, with D possibly matching TRBD1 (5 bases). The CDR3 totals 16 residues. V gave up 0 bases and J gave up 2 bases, with 11 bases separating them. Germline V gene lookup returns CDR1 WSHSY and CDR2 SAAADI. The CDR3 sequence: CASSESPGAGNQPQHF. CDR3 sequence (DNA): TGCGCCAGCAGTGAGTCCCCTGGGGCAGGCAATCAGCCCCAGCATTTT.

This chain links TRBV28 with TRBJ2-3; 9 nucleotides line up with TRBD2. Germline lookup yields CDR1 MDHEN and CDR2 SYDVKM. After removal of 2 bases from V and 10 bases from J, the junction contained 13 bases not matched to a gene. The CDR3 spans 16 residues. Here the CDR3 reads CASSLVLSGRRWAQYF. The DNA for the CDR3 is TGTGCCAGCAGTTTAGTCCTTAGCGGGAGAAGGTGGGCGCAGTATTTT. The full variable domain, completed using reference TRBV28 and TRBJ2-3, is DVKVTQSSRYLVKRTGEKVFLECVQDMDHENMFWYRQDPGLGLRLIYFSYDVKMKEKGDIPEGYSVSREKKERFSLILESASTNQTSMYLCASSLVLSGRRWAQYFGPGTRLTVL.

The chain links TRBV6-2 or TRBV6-3 to TRBJ1-5; TRBD1 matches 8 bases. The CDR3 sequence is 15 residues long. Unmatched junction bases numbered 8, after V lost 4 bases and J lost 6 bases. Looked up from germline, CDR1 is MNHEY and CDR2 is SVGEGT. The CDR3 nucleotides are TGTGCCAGCAGTTTGACAGGGGACGGAGGTCAGCCCCAGCATTTT. Translated: CASSLTGDGGQPQHF.

The chain is built from TRBV28 and TRBJ2-1, with 16 bases lining up with TRBD2. Losses at the gene ends were 6 bases for V and 6 bases for J; bases not matched to a gene: 5. The germline V gene has CDR1 MDHEN and CDR2 SYDVKM. The CDR3 length is 16 residues. DNA for the CDR3: TGTGCCAGCAGGGGGACTAGCGGGAGGGGGTTCAATGAGCAGTTCTTC. This sequence encodes CASRGTSGRGFNEQFF.

V usage is TRBV21-1 and J usage is TRBJ2-7; the D call in the table, TRBD2, was not verified against the DNA. TRBV21-1 is an annotated pseudogene. The CDR3 covers 16 residues. The CDR3 DNA reads TGTGCCAGCAGCAAAGCGCTTTACGCGGGCGCCGAGGAGCAGTACTTC. Translation gives CASSKALYAGAEEQYF.

The V call is TRBV5-4, the J call TRBJ2-5, with 8 bases that match TRBD1. The V gene end was trimmed by 5 bases and the J gene end by 6 bases; junction bases not matched to a gene: 6. The germline V gene encodes CDR1 SGHNT and CDR2 YYREEE (reference sequence). CDR3 length: 13 amino acids. CDR3: CASSPDREQTQYF. In nucleotides, the CDR3 is TGTGCCAGCAGTCCGGACAGGGAGCAGACCCAGTACTTC.